Listed below are T cell receptor beta chains from one sample, sequenced in a study of beta chain features in type 1 diabetes. Assay: immunoSEQ multiplex PCR; the TCRdb copy retains only in-frame clones and omits some. This sample has about 140,000 clones, with more than 9% found just once. What was sequenced was naive CD4+ T cells from blood. The source of these receptors is a man younger than 35 in good health. The CDR3 runs from the conserved cysteine through the conserved F or W. D genes are given only for firm matches. Size is stated for part of the rows, as once, few or many counts, or as a class when the clone is expanded.

D	size	V	J	CDR3	DNA
TRBD2	few	TRBV15	TRBJ2-1	CATSRDKRASGYNEQFF	TGTGCCACCAGCAGAGATAAGCGGGCTAGCGGTTACAATGAGCAGTTCTTC
.	few	TRBV7-2	TRBJ1-6	CASTPHGVLGNSPLHF	TGTGCCAGCACCCCGCACGGGGTTTTGGGCAATTCACCCCTCCACTTT
TRBD2	.	TRBV11-2	TRBJ2-5	CASSQTGGLQETQYF	TGTGCCAGCAGCCAGACGGGGGGGCTCCAAGAGACCCAGTACTTC
.	many	TRBV25-1	TRBJ2-3	CASSEFKAGSTDTQYF	TGTGCCAGCAGTGAATTCAAGGCGGGTAGCACAGATACGCAGTATTTT
TRBD2	few	TRBV7-8	TRBJ2-3	CASSPWRRGDTDTQYF	TGTGCCAGCAGCCCCTGGCGGCGGGGGGACACAGATACGCAGTATTTT
.	few	TRBV30	TRBJ1-6	CAWRVSGSSYNSPLHF	TGTGCCTGGAGAGTATCAGGAAGCTCCTATAATTCACCCCTCCACTTT
.	.	TRBV20-1	TRBJ1-2	CSAGSLWGYTF	TGCAGTGCTGGGAGCCTTTGGGGCTACACCTTC
TRBD1	few	TRBV18	TRBJ2-7	CASSPTGTGHYEQYF	TGTGCCAGCTCCCCTACCGGGACAGGGCACTACGAGCAGTACTTC
TRBD1	.	TRBV6-5	TRBJ1-2	CASTRQGHYGYTF	TGTGCCAGCACCCGACAGGGGCACTATGGCTACACCTTC
.	.	TRBV28	TRBJ2-3	CASSAPGGEGTDTQYF	TGTGCCAGCAGTGCCCCCGGAGGGGAAGGCACAGATACGCAGTATTTT
.	.	TRBV6-6	TRBJ1-2	CASSSNQYNYGYTF	TGTGCCAGCAGTTCCAATCAGTACAACTATGGCTACACCTTC
.	few	TRBV7-8	TRBJ2-7	CASSSSRQAKFHEQYF	TGTGCCAGCAGCTCTTCCCGACAGGCGAAGTTCCACGAGCAGTACTTC
TRBD2	.	TRBV6-5	TRBJ2-3	CASTRTSGGADTQYF	TGTGCCAGCACCAGGACTAGCGGGGGGGCAGATACGCAGTATTTT
.	.	TRBV15	TRBJ2-7	CATSRVQTYSYEQYF	TGTGCCACCAGCAGAGTACAGACATACTCCTACGAGCAGTACTTC
.	.	TRBV30	TRBJ1-2	CAWSVSPLYGYTF	TGTGCCTGGAGTGTAAGCCCGCTCTATGGCTACACCTTC
.	.	TRBV7-8	TRBJ1-2	CASSFTQGNYGYTF	TGTGCCAGCAGCTTCACCCAGGGGAACTATGGCTACACCTTC
.	few	TRBV9	TRBJ2-2	CASSVGISPNAGELFF	TGTGCCAGCAGCGTAGGGATTAGCCCCAATGCCGGGGAGCTGTTTTTT
.	few	TRBV29-1	TRBJ1-3	CSVTRGSGNTIYF	TGCAGCGTTACCCGGGGCTCTGGAAACACCATATATTTT
TRBD1	few	TRBV5-1	TRBJ1-1	CASSGGQGAVTEAFF	TGCGCCAGCAGCGGGGGACAGGGGGCTGTCACTGAAGCTTTCTTT
.	few	TRBV11-2	TRBJ2-1	CASKWASSYNEQFF	TGTGCCAGCAAGTGGGCGAGCTCCTACAATGAGCAGTTCTTC
TRBD2	.	TRBV7-9	TRBJ2-1	CASSLGRASGPVYEQFF	TGTGCCAGCAGCCTTGGGCGGGCTAGCGGACCAGTTTATGAGCAGTTCTTC
.	.	TRBV11-2	TRBJ2-7	CASSDRGSYEQYF	TGTGCCAGCAGCGACCGGGGGTCCTACGAGCAGTACTTC
.	.	TRBV9	TRBJ2-3	CASSVVGDGGTDTQYF	TGTGCCAGCAGCGTAGTCGGGGATGGAGGCACAGATACGCAGTATTTT
TRBD1	.	TRBV7-6	TRBJ2-7	CASSKGQGHHEQYF	TGTGCCAGCAGCAAAGGACAGGGTCACCACGAGCAGTACTTC
TRBD2	few	TRBV27	TRBJ2-1	CASRTTSGSYNEQFF	TGTGCCAGCAGGACCACTAGCGGCTCCTACAATGAGCAGTTCTTC